Listed here are 3 T cell receptor beta chains from one sample, sequenced in a study of cytomegalovirus exposure and HLA in healthy donors. 13 Jbeta primers and 60 Vbeta primers were used for the PCR. Some clones are missing from TCRdb's copy, which holds only in-frame ones; the method was immunoSEQ multiplex PCR. The sample shows under 200,000 clones, approximately 86% of them seen only once. Sample: PBMCs. These receptors were taken from a woman under 40 in good health and CMV-seronegative.

The chain links TRBV29-1 to TRBJ2-5, with D possibly matching TRBD2 (5 bases). Germline V lookup: CDR1 SQVTM, CDR2 ANQGSEA. The CDR3 sequence is 12 residues long. Trimming stripped 3 bases from V and 4 bases from J, with 9 bases between. The CDR3 region has the DNA TGCAGCGTTGATCCCGAGGGAGAGACCCAGTACTTC. As protein: CSVDPEGETQYF.

This rearrangement joins TRBV10-3 to TRBJ1-1, with D perhaps matching TRBD1 (6 bases). CDR3 length equals 15 residues. The germline V gene has CDR1 ENHRY and CDR2 SYGVKD. V was trimmed by 0 bases and J by 5 bases, leaving 13 bases between them. DNA for the CDR3: TGTGCCATCAGTGAGTCATTTACAGGGAGAACTGAAGCTTTCTTT. Translating it yields CAISESFTGRTEAFF.

The chain has TRBV5-5 and TRBJ2-6, with a possible D match to TRBD1 (6 bases). Germline V lookup: CDR1 SGHKS, CDR2 YYEKEE (reference sequence). The germline V and J ends were trimmed by 2 bases and 2 bases, with 11 bases remaining between them. The CDR3 extends over 16 amino acids. CDR3 sequence reads: CASSFRTVTGANVLTF. Here the CDR3 DNA reads TGTGCCAGCAGCTTCCGGACAGTGACTGGGGCCAACGTCCTGACTTTC.